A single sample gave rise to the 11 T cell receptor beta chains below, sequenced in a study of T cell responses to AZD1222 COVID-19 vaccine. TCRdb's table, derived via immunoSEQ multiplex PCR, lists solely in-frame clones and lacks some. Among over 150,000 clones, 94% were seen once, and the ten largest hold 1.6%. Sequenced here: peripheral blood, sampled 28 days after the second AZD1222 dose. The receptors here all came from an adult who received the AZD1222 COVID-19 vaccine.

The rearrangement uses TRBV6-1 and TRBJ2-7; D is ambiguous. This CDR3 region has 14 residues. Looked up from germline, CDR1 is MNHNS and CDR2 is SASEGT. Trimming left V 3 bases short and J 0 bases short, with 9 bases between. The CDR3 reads CASSDVGPSYEQYF. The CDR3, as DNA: TGTGCCAGCAGTGACGTAGGGCCCTCCTACGAGCAGTACTTC.

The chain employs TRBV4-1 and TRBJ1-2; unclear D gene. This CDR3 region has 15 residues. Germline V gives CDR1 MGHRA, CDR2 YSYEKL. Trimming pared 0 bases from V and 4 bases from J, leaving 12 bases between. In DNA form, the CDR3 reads TGCGCCAGCAGCCAAGATGGGATGCTACTCTATGGCTACACCTTC. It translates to CASSQDGMLLYGYTF.

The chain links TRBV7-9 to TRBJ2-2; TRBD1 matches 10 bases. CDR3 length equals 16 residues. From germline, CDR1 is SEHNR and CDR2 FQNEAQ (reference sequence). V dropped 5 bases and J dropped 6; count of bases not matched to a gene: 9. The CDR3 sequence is CASSQSGTGDSGELFF. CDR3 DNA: TGTGCCAGCAGCCAATCCGGGACAGGGGATTCCGGGGAGCTGTTTTTT. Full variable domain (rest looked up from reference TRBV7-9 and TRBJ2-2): DTGVSQNPRHKITKRGQNVTFRCDPISEHNRLYWYRQTLGQGPEFLTYFQNEAQLEKSRLLSDRFSAERPKGSFSTLEIQRTEQGDSAMYLCASSQSGTGDSGELFFGEGSRLTVL.

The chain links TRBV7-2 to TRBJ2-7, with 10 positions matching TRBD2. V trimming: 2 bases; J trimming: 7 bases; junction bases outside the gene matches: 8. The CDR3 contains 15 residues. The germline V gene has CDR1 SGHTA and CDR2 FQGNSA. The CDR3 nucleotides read TGTGCCAGCAGCTTACGGAGCGGGGGGGCCAGAGAGCAGTACTTC. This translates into CASSLRSGGAREQYF.

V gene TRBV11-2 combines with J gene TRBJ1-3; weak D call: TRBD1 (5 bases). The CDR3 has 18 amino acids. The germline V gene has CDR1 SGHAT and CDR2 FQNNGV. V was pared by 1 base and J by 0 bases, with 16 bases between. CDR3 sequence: CASSLGRGRVHSGNTIYF. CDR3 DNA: TGTGCCAGCAGCTTAGGTCGGGGCAGAGTCCACTCTGGAAACACCATATATTTT.

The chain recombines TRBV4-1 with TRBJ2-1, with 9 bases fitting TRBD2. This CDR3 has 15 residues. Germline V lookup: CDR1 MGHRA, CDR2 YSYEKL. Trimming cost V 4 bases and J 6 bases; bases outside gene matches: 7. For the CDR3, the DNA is TGCGCCAGCAGCCCTGGACTAGCGCAAATCAATGAGCAGTTCTTC. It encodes CASSPGLAQINEQFF.

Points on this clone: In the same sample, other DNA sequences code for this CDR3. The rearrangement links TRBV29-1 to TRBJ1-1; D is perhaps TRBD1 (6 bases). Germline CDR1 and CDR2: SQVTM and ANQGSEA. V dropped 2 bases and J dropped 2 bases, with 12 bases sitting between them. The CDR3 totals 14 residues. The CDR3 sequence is CSVENWGRNTEAFF. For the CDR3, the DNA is TGCAGCGTTGAAAACTGGGGGCGAAACACTGAAGCTTTCTTT.

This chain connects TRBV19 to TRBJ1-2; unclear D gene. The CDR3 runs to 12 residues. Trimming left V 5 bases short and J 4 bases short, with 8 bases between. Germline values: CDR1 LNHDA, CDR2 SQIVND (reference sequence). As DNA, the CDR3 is TGTGCCAGTAGTCTCTCGGCCTATGGCTACACCTTC. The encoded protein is CASSLSAYGYTF. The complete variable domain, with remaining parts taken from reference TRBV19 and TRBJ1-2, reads DGGITQSPKYLFRKEGQNVTLSCEQNLNHDAMYWYRQDPGQGLRLIYYSQIVNDFQKGDIAEGYSVSREKKESFPLTVTSAQKNPTAFYLCASSLSAYGYTFGSGTRLTVV.

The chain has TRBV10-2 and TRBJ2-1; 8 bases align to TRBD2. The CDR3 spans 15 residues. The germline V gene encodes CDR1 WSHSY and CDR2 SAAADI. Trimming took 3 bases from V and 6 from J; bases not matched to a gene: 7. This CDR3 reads CASSDLSGMGNEQFF. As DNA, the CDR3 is TGCGCCAGCAGTGATCTTAGCGGGATGGGCAATGAGCAGTTCTTC.

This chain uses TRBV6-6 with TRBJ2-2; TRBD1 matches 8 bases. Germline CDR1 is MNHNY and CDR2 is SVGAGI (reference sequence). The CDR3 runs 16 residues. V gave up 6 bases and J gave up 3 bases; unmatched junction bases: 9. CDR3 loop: CASRETGGADTGELFF. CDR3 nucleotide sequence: TGTGCCAGCAGGGAAACAGGGGGAGCGGACACCGGGGAGCTGTTTTTT.

The CDR3 DNA follows: TGTGCTAGTGGTTTGGTGCATTCGGCGGGAGGCTCCTACAATGAGCAGTTCTTC. It translates to CASGLVHSAGGSYNEQFF. V and J are TRBV12-5 and TRBJ2-1; 8 bases match TRBD2. The CDR3 runs to 18 residues. With 0 bases clipped from V and 0 bases from J, the junction kept 7 bases outside the gene matches. Germline-derived CDR1 and CDR2 are LGHNT and FRNRAP.